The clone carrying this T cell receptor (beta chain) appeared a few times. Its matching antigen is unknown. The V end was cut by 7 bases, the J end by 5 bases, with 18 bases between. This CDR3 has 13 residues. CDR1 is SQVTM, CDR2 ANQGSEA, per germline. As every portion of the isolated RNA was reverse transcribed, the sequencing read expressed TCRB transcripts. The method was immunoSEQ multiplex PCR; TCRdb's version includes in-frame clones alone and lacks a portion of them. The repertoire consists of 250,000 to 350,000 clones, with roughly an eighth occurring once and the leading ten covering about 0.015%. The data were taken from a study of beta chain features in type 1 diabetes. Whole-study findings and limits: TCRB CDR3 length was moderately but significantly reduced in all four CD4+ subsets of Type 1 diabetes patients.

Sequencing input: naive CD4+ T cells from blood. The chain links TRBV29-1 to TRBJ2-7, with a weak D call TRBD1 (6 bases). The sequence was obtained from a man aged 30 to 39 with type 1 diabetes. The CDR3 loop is CSGAPGALDEQYF. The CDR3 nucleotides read TGCAGCGGGGCCCCAGGGGCTCTCGACGAGCAGTACTTC.